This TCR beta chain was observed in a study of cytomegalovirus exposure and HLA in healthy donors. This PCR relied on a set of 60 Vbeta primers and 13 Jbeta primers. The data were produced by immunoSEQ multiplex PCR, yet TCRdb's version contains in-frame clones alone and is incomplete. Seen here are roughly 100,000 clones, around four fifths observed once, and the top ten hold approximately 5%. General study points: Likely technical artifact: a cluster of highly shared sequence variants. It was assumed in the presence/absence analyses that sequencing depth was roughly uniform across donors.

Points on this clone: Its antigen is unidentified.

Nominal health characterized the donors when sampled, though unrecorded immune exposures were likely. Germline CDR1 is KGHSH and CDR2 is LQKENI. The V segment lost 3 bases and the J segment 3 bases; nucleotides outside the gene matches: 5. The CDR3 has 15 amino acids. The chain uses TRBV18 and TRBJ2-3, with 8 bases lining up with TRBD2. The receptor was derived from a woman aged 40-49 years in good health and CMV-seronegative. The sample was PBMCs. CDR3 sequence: CASSPSGVPTDTQYF. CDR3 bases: TGTGCCAGCTCACCTAGCGGGGTGCCTACAGATACGCAGTATTTT.